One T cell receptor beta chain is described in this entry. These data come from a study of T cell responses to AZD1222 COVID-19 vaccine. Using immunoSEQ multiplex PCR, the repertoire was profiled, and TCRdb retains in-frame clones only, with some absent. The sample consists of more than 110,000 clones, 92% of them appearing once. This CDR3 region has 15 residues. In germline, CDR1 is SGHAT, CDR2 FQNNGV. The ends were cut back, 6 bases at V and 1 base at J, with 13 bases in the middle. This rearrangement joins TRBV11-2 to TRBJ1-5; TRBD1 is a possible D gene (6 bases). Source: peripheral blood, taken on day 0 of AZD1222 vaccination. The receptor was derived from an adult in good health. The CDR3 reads CASSPGVGSNQPQHF. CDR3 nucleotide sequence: TGTGCCAGCAGTCCAGGGGTGGGGAGCAATCAGCCCCAGCATTTT.